These 12 T cell receptor beta chains share one sample of origin, sequenced in a study of regulatory T cells in long-lasting Graves disease (dated by TCRdb to the early 2020s). The library was made by multiplex PCR. Sequenced using an Illumina HiSeq 4000. CDR3 regions were amplified by Arm-PCR with iRepertoire HTBI primers to construct TCR beta libraries. TCRdb trimmed the raw reads at Q25, called clones with MiXCR and kept productive beta chains. Entries that share a CDR3 protein sequence are merged under the most common genes and DNA. For this sample the table gives hundreds of thousands of distinct CDR3 sequences, of which around 17% were detected only once. 18% of the sample belongs to the ten largest clones. Taken with the paper, the label for time point translates to: newly diagnosed GD, antithyroid drugs for less than 3 months. For both TCR sequencing and RNA sequencing, RNA was extracted from PBMCs in TRIzol.

The same sample was also studied in work on T cells in Graves' hyperthyroidism and ophthalmopathy.

Specimen: peripheral blood mononuclear cells (PBMCs), collected at new diagnosis, from a patient treated with antithyroid drugs. Receptor source: a woman aged 30 to 39 with Graves disease. Donor details come from another sample of the same person, matched by shared clones.

This clonotype came up a few times. CDR3 nucleotide sequence: TGCGCCAGCAGCCAGCAGGGGAATTACGATCAGCCCCAGCATTTT. Protein sequence: CASSQQGNYDQPQHF. The V call is TRBV5-1, the J call TRBJ1-5, with a tentative D call TRBD1 (6 bases). CDR3 length: 15 amino acids. The V gene's germline CDR1 is SGHRS and CDR2 YFSETQ. The ends were cut back, 4 bases at V and 5 bases at J, with 16 bases in the middle.

This clonotype was observed at least ten times. This CDR3 is CATSIIRDEQYF. The CDR3 DNA is TGTGCCACCTCTATAATAAGGGACGAGCAGTACTTC. This rearrangement joins TRBV28 to TRBJ2-7; D gene ambiguous. The CDR3 sequence is 12 residues long. Trimming stripped 10 bases from V and 5 bases from J, with 15 bases between. Germline V gives CDR1 MDHEN, CDR2 SYDVKM.

There are a few counts of this clonotype. The J gene is TRBJ2-7, the V gene TRBV11-3, with a tentative D call TRBD1 (7 bases). The V gene's germline CDR1 is SGHNT and CDR2 YENEEA. The CDR3 runs 13 residues. Trimming took off 1 base at V and 9 bases at J, with 13 bases between the two ends. This CDR3 is CASSLGSGGLQYF. CDR3 sequence (DNA): TGTGCCAGCAGCTTAGGGTCAGGGGGGCTGCAGTACTTC.

This clonotype came up a few times. The chain joins TRBV20-1 to TRBJ1-6; possibly TRBD1 for D (6 bases). The CDR3 runs 12 residues. V shed 6 bases and J shed 8 bases, with 11 bases lying between them. The germline V gene encodes CDR1 DFQATT and CDR2 SNEGSKA (reference sequence). The CDR3 protein is CSAPRQDSPLHF. Written as DNA, the CDR3 is TGCAGTGCCCCCCGACAGGATTCACCCCTCCACTTT.

The gene calls are TRBV28 and TRBJ2-3; TRBD2 aligns across 10 bases. J was trimmed by 2 bases and V by 2 bases; bases with no gene match: 4. Germline CDR1 and CDR2: MDHEN and SYDVKM. There are 16 residues in the CDR3. CDR3 nucleotide sequence: TGTGCCAGCAGTTTAACTGGACTAGCGGTCACAGATACGCAGTATTTT. Its translation is CASSLTGLAVTDTQYF. Looking up the rest from reference TRBV28 and TRBJ2-3 gives the full variable domain: DVKVTQSSRYLVKRTGEKVFLECVQDMDHENMFWYRQDPGLGLRLIYFSYDVKMKEKGDIPEGYSVSREKKERFSLILESASTNQTSMYLCASSLTGLAVTDTQYFGPGTRLTVL.

This chain links TRBV5-1 with TRBJ1-1; TRBD1 is a possible D gene (6 bases). V dropped 4 bases and J dropped 4 bases, with 20 bases sitting between them. The CDR3 has 16 amino acids. Looked up from germline, CDR1 is SGHRS and CDR2 is YFSETQ. As DNA, the CDR3 is TGCGCCAGCAGCGTGGGGGGCAGGGGTCGAACCACTGAAGCTTTCTTT. Translation: CASSVGGRGRTTEAFF. The variable domain in full, completed from reference TRBV5-1 and TRBJ1-1, reads KAGVTQTPRYLIKTRGQQVTLSCSPISGHRSVSWYQQTPGQGLQFLFEYFSETQRNKGNFPGRFSGRQFSNSRSEMNVSTLELGDSALYLCASSVGGRGRTTEAFFGQGTRLTVV.

This clonotype was observed at least ten times. V gene TRBV15 combines with J gene TRBJ2-1, with TRBD2 identical over 8 bases. V lost 0 bases and J lost 1; bases outside the gene matches: 8. The CDR3 loop spans 18 amino acids. Looked up from germline, CDR1 is LNHNV and CDR2 is YYDKDF (reference sequence). CDR3 region: CATSREFSGSGSYNEQFF. In DNA form, the CDR3 reads TGTGCCACCAGCAGAGAATTCAGCGGGAGTGGTTCCTACAATGAGCAGTTCTTC.

This clonotype was picked up a small number of times. This chain joins TRBV14 and TRBJ1-3; D uncertain. The V end lost 5 bases, the J end lost 4 bases, and 12 bases lay between the germline ends. CDR1 SGHDN and CDR2 FVKESK come from the germline V gene. The CDR3 has 14 residues. The CDR3 reads CASSAHYTGNTIYF. DNA for the CDR3: TGTGCCAGCAGCGCTCATTATACCGGAAACACCATATATTTT.

V usage is TRBV5-1 and J usage is TRBJ1-1; the D is unclear. V was pared by 0 bases and J by 1 base, with 10 bases between. This CDR3 spans 15 amino acids. CDR1 and CDR2 (germline): SGHRS, YFSETQ. The CDR3 sequence: CASSLGLAANTEAFF. The DNA of the CDR3 is TGCGCCAGCAGCTTGGGGTTGGCGGCGAACACTGAAGCTTTCTTT.

This clonotype has a count of ten or more. This chain connects TRBV6-2 or TRBV6-3 to TRBJ1-3; D is unclear. Trimming shortened V by 5 bases and J by 0 bases, and 11 bases separated the two germline ends. The CDR3 loop spans 15 amino acids. The germline gives CDR1 MNHEY, CDR2 SVGEGT. The CDR3: CASSEGAFSGNTIYF. In nucleotides, the CDR3 is TGTGCCAGCAGTGAAGGCGCTTTCTCTGGAAACACCATATATTTT.

This clonotype was detected ten times or more. The gene calls are TRBV2 and TRBJ2-7; maybe TRBD1 (6 bases). The germline V and J ends were trimmed by 1 base and 3 bases, with 10 bases remaining between them. CDR1 is SNHLY, CDR2 FYNNEI, per germline. This CDR3 has 14 amino acids. For the CDR3, the DNA is TGTGCCAGCAGTGAAGAACAGGGTTTCTACGAGCAGTACTTC. Its translation is CASSEEQGFYEQYF.

This chain joins TRBV4-1 and TRBJ2-1; D not certain. Trimming left V 2 bases short and J 2 bases short, with 16 bases between. CDR3 length: 17 residues. In germline, CDR1 is MGHRA, CDR2 YSYEKL. The CDR3 region is CASSQFGRGVPYNEQFF. In DNA form, the CDR3 reads TGCGCCAGCAGCCAATTCGGACGTGGGGTGCCCTACAATGAGCAGTTCTTC.